The rows below give T cell receptor beta chains drawn from one sample of a study of shared clonotypes between healthy human individuals. Clones were read by immunoSEQ multiplex PCR, and TCRdb kept only the in-frame ones, dropping some. The profile covers under 1,100,000 clones, with around 78% appearing a single time and roughly 0.57% taken by the ten largest. Sequences were obtained from memory CD4+ T cells from PBMCs. The source of these receptors is a man between 18 and 35 years old in good health. Some clones in this sample may be carry-over from other donors' samples. The CDR3 runs from the conserved cysteine through the conserved F or W. Each record gives: CDR3 length, clone size, D gene, J gene, V gene, CDR3 DNA, CDR3 protein. The D gene is left open where the match is weak. Size is stated for part of the rows, as once, few or many counts, or as a class when the clone is expanded.

15 | many | NA | TRBJ1-2 | TRBV19 | TGTGCCAGTAGTCCCCGGTGGCAGGGATTCTATGGCTACACCTTC | CASSPRWQGFYGYTF
13 | NA | NA | TRBJ2-1 | TRBV2 | TGTGCCAGCAGCTTAGCGAGCTACAATGAGCAGTTCTTC | CASSLASYNEQFF
16 | NA | TRBD1 | TRBJ1-4 | TRBV5-1 | TGCGCCAGCAGCACACTAGGACAGGGGGCGAATGAAAAACTGTTTTTT | CASSTLGQGANEKLFF
15 | many | TRBD2 | TRBJ2-3 | TRBV9 | TGTGCCAGCAGCTCCTTAGCGGGAGGAGCAGATACGCAGTATTTT | CASSSLAGGADTQYF
14 | NA | TRBD1 | TRBJ1-5 | TRBV7-8 | TGTGCCAGCAGCTTGACAGGGTACGATCAGCCCCAGCATTTT | CASSLTGYDQPQHF
15 | few | TRBD1 | TRBJ1-2 | TRBV28 | TGTGCCAGCACTGAGACCGGGACAGGGAACTATGGCTACACCTTC | CASTETGTGNYGYTF
15 | NA | NA | TRBJ2-7 | TRBV6-6 | TGTGCCAGCAGTCTCGGGGGGACAGGTCCCTACGAGCAGTACTTC | CASSLGGTGPYEQYF
15 | few | TRBD1 | TRBJ2-5 | TRBV10-3 | TGTGCCATCAGTGAGGGACAGGGTGGTGGAGAGACCCAGTACTTC | CAISEGQGGGETQYF
16 | NA | NA | TRBJ1-1 | TRBV5-1 | TGCGCCAGCAGCTTGGTGACGGGTGGTCCTAACACTGAAGCTTTCTTT | CASSLVTGGPNTEAFF
20 | NA | TRBD2 | TRBJ2-7 | TRBV27 | TGTGCCATCAGTAGAATAAAAATTGGGACTAGCGGGTTGTTACGTTACGAGCAGTACTTC | CAISRIKIGTSGLLRYEQYF
19 | NA | NA | TRBJ2-1 | TRBV7-2 | TGTGCCAGCAGCTTAGGAGGGGGGAGGAGCGGCCTCTCCTACAATGAGCAGTTCTTC | CASSLGGGRSGLSYNEQFF
12 | NA | NA | TRBJ1-2 | TRBV5-1 | TGCGCCAGCGGGAGTCAGGGGTGGGGCTACACCTTC | CASGSQGWGYTF
18 | NA | NA | TRBJ1-5 | TRBV21-1 | TGTGCCAGCAGCAAAGTGGGGGACAGGGGGCTTGGCAATCAGCCCCAGCATTTT | CASSKVGDRGLGNQPQHF